This TCR beta chain came from a study of blood T cell repertoires in COVID-19. In the study overall: Both acute and convalescent COVID-19 samples were obtained from the United States, Italy and Spain. PBMCs, B-cell-depleted T cells, or T cells were the source of the cDNA or gDNA that made up the material.

The authors' processing: For nucleated cells, counts were estimated from reference gene primer amplification. Profiling relied on immunoSEQ multiplex PCR, and the TCRdb table lists in-frame clones only, not all of them. D and trimming come from the DNA, and the V and J calls and clone size come from that table. The sample has fewer than 300,000 clones; 83% are singletons. The CDR3 has 14 residues. Trimming shortened V by 0 bases and J by 3 bases, and 9 bases separated the two germline ends. Looked up from germline, CDR1 is LGHNA and CDR2 is YSLEER. The sequencing sample was made of peripheral blood. This receptor was identified in a woman between 45 and 60 years old who had recovered from COVID-19. This sequence joins TRBV4-3 and TRBJ2-7; D possibly corresponds to TRBD2 (6 bases). The chain's CDR3 is CASSQEGGFYEQYF. CDR3 sequence (DNA): TGCGCCAGCAGCCAAGAGGGGGGATTCTACGAGCAGTACTTC.